The clone carrying this T cell receptor beta chain occurred many times. Its antigen is unidentified. TCR beta CDR3 regions were amplified from RNA transcripts. In the first round, RT-PCR was carried out with HTBI primers, and a multiplex PCR formed the second round. TCRdb reanalysed the multiplex PCR reads using MiXCR and keeps one entry per CDR3 protein. The sample has 40,000 to 50,000 distinct CDR3 sequences, around 50% seen once; the top ten hold around 18%. The record originates from a study of Graves' ophthalmopathy and Graves' hyperthyroidism. Study results and limitations: Ophthalmopathy progression was predicted by the model at 60% to 71% sensitivity and approximately 73% specificity. Also, most clonotypes expanded in the thyroid above 0.001 frequency appeared in blood.

Germline V CDR1 and CDR2: SGHVS, FNYEAQ. With V trimmed by 1 base and J by 6 bases, 8 bases remained unmatched. The CDR3 runs 16 residues. The PBMCs used were ones drawn from 7.5 to 10 ml of fresh peripheral blood. The TCR sequence derives from an adult man with Graves' ophthalmopathy. The specimen was peripheral blood. J is TRBJ2-2 and V is TRBV7-6; 7 bases map to TRBD1. The chain's CDR3 is CASSLDRGQGPGELFF. CDR3 nucleotides: TGTGCCAGCAGCTTAGACAGGGGACAAGGCCCCGGGGAGCTGTTTTTT.